A selection of T cell receptor beta chains follows, all from one sample in a study of T cell responses to AZD1222 COVID-19 vaccine. Assay: immunoSEQ multiplex PCR; the TCRdb copy retains only in-frame clones and omits some. The sample consists of roughly 180,000 clones, about 89% of them appearing once. The source material was peripheral blood, sampled on day 0 of AZD1222 vaccination. These receptors were obtained from an adult in good health. Each CDR3 is given with its conserved first and last residue. The D gene is left open where the match is weak. Where a row states a size, it is once, few, many or the class of an expanded clone; other rows omit it.

J | size | V | D | CDR3 | DNA
TRBJ1-2 | NA | TRBV7-2 | NA | CASSLGGSFNYGYTF | TGTGCCAGCAGCTTGGGGGGTTCCTTTAACTATGGCTACACCTTC
TRBJ1-5 | once | TRBV19 | NA | CASSAYNGENQPQHF | TGTGCCAGTAGTGCTTACAACGGGGAGAATCAGCCCCAGCATTTT
TRBJ1-1 | NA | TRBV10-2 | NA | CASRGDGEAFF | TGCGCCAGCAGGGGCGACGGTGAAGCTTTCTTT
TRBJ1-1 | NA | TRBV20-1 | NA | CSASKGYTEAFF | TGCAGTGCTAGTAAAGGGTACACTGAAGCTTTCTTT
TRBJ2-7 | NA | TRBV10-1 | NA | CASSKQGYEQYF | TGCGCCAGCAGTAAACAGGGATACGAGCAGTACTTC
TRBJ2-1 | NA | TRBV20-1 | TRBD2 | CSASDSGSSYNEQFF | TGCAGTGCTAGTGATAGCGGGAGCTCCTACAATGAGCAGTTCTTC
TRBJ1-3 | NA | TRBV30 | TRBD1 | CAWETGGNTIYF | TGTGCCTGGGAGACAGGGGGAAACACCATATATTTT
TRBJ2-7 | NA | TRBV21-1 | NA | CASSKLRGQRPYEQYF | TGTGCCAGCAGCAAACTCAGAGGACAGAGACCCTACGAGCAGTACTTC
TRBJ2-1 | once | TRBV6-5 | NA | CAIFRGPTGRNEQFF | TGTGCCATCTTTAGAGGTCCGACAGGGAGGAATGAGCAGTTCTTC
TRBJ1-1 | NA | TRBV13 | NA | CASSSRIEAFF | TGTGCCAGCAGCTCACGGATAGAAGCTTTCTTT
TRBJ1-5 | NA | TRBV3-1/TRBV3-2 | TRBD1 | CASSQGQGGQPQHF | TGTGCCAGCAGCCAGGGACAGGGAGGTCAGCCCCAGCATTTT
TRBJ1-1 | NA | TRBV30 | NA | CAWRRQVNTEAFF | TGTGCCTGGCGCAGACAGGTGAACACTGAAGCTTTCTTT
TRBJ2-5 | NA | TRBV7-3 | NA | CASSLSSTETQYF | TGTGCCAGCAGCTTATCCAGTACGGAGACCCAGTACTTC
TRBJ1-4 | NA | TRBV15 | NA | CATSRASVGVATNEKLFF | TGTGCCACCAGCAGAGCCAGTGTAGGAGTTGCAACTAATGAAAAACTGTTTTTT
TRBJ2-3 | NA | TRBV5-1 | TRBD2 | CASSLGSGVNTDTQYF | TGCGCCAGCAGCTTGGGTAGCGGGGTGAACACAGATACGCAGTATTTT
TRBJ1-5 | NA | TRBV7-8 | TRBD1 | CASSSMGQHQPQHF | TGTGCCAGCAGCTCGATGGGACAGCATCAGCCCCAGCATTTT
TRBJ1-2 | few | TRBV12-3/TRBV12-4 | NA | CASSLSGADGYTF | TGTGCCAGCAGTTTATCAGGGGCTGATGGCTACACCTTC
TRBJ2-2 | few | TRBV30 | NA | CAWSVRGNPPRTTFGELFF | TGTGCCTGGAGTGTACGTGGGAACCCCCCTAGGACAACCTTTGGGGAGCTGTTTTTT
TRBJ1-5 | NA | TRBV30 | NA | CAWSAKGNQPQHF | TGTGCCTGGAGTGCTAAGGGGAATCAGCCCCAGCATTTT
TRBJ2-7 | NA | TRBV19 | TRBD1 | CASSDRDRTYEQYF | TGTGCCAGTAGTGACCGGGACAGGACCTACGAGCAGTACTTC
TRBJ1-2 | once | TRBV4-2 | NA | CASSQDRAVFGYTF | TGTGCCAGCAGCCAAGATCGGGCGGTTTTTGGCTACACCTTC
TRBJ1-5 | NA | TRBV28 | NA | CASIPAEGNQPQHF | TGTGCCAGCATCCCGGCGGAGGGAAATCAGCCCCAGCATTTT
TRBJ1-6 | NA | TRBV7-2 | NA | CAGRAGGNSYNSPLHF | TGTGCCGGCAGGGCCGGGGGGAACTCCTATAATTCACCCCTCCACTTT
TRBJ2-3 | NA | TRBV4-3 | NA | CASSQELTGYTDTQYF | TGCGCCAGCAGCCAAGAACTAACGGGCTACACAGATACGCAGTATTTT
TRBJ1-6 | NA | TRBV5-6 | TRBD1 | CASSTTGGGNSPLHF | TGTGCCAGCAGCACCACAGGGGGCGGGAATTCACCCCTCCACTTT
TRBJ2-1 | NA | TRBV7-3 | TRBD2 | CASSLGLEVDSYNEQFF | TGTGCCAGCAGCTTAGGACTAGAGGTTGACTCCTACAATGAGCAGTTCTTC
TRBJ1-1 | NA | TRBV19 | TRBD1 | CASSSPGGQNTEAFF | TGTGCCAGTAGTTCCCCAGGGGGACAGAACACTGAAGCTTTCTTT
TRBJ2-5 | NA | TRBV6-6 | NA | CASSRPVETQYF | TGTGCCAGCAGTCGACCCGTGGAGACCCAGTACTTC
TRBJ1-5 | NA | TRBV5-1 | NA | CASSLDSLGQPQHF | TGCGCCAGCAGCTTGGACAGTCTGGGGCAGCCCCAGCATTTT
TRBJ1-2 | NA | TRBV6-5 | NA | CASSYGGPGYGYTF | TGTGCCAGCAGTTACGGGGGGCCAGGCTATGGCTACACCTTC
TRBJ1-6 | NA | TRBV12-3/TRBV12-4 | NA | CASSRGRSPLHF | TGTGCCAGCAGCAGGGGTCGGTCACCCCTCCACTTT
TRBJ2-2 | NA | TRBV7-9 | TRBD2 | CASSISGRATGELFF | TGTGCCAGCAGCATTAGCGGGAGGGCCACCGGGGAGCTGTTTTTT
TRBJ2-1 | NA | TRBV15 | NA | CATSRDQRSGRDEQFF | TGTGCCACCAGCAGAGATCAACGATCGGGGAGAGATGAGCAGTTCTTC
TRBJ1-3 | NA | TRBV4-3 | NA | CASSPTGSGNTIYF | TGCGCCAGCAGCCCCACAGGGTCTGGAAACACCATATATTTT
TRBJ2-7 | NA | TRBV5-1 | TRBD2 | CASRMGTTSYEQYF | TGCGCCAGCCGTATGGGGACTACTAGTTACGAGCAGTACTTC
TRBJ1-1 | NA | TRBV15 | NA | CATSRAPPTTLEAFF | TGTGCCACCAGCAGAGCCCCCCCCACAACGTTAGAAGCTTTCTTT
TRBJ2-7 | NA | TRBV27 | TRBD1 | CASSPPRTGVFYEQYF | TGTGCCAGCAGTCCGCCTAGGACAGGGGTTTTCTACGAGCAGTACTTC
TRBJ2-7 | once | TRBV25-1 | NA | CASSRTISYEQYF | TGTGCCAGCAGCCGGACGATCTCCTACGAGCAGTACTTC
TRBJ1-5 | NA | TRBV21-1 | NA | CASSTYRAQPQHF | TGTGCCAGCAGCACCTACAGGGCACAGCCCCAGCATTTT
TRBJ1-5 | NA | TRBV19 | TRBD1 | CASKTLQGAGFDQPQHF | TGTGCCAGTAAGACATTACAGGGGGCCGGGTTTGATCAGCCCCAGCATTTT
TRBJ2-1 | NA | TRBV6-2/TRBV6-3 | NA | CASSYVGLNEQFF | TGTGCCAGCAGTTACGTCGGGCTCAATGAGCAGTTCTTC
TRBJ2-7 | NA | TRBV7-8 | NA | CASTRPGHRYEQYF | TGTGCCAGCACCAGGCCGGGACACCGCTACGAGCAGTACTTC
TRBJ1-5 | NA | TRBV2 | NA | CASSEAGTYSNQPQHF | TGTGCCAGCAGTGAAGCTGGCACTTATAGCAATCAGCCCCAGCATTTT